This T cell receptor beta chain was sequenced during a study of blood T cell repertoires in COVID-19. From germline, CDR1 is SGDLS and CDR2 YYNGEE. The CDR3 loop spans 17 amino acids. V was pared by 4 bases and J by 1 base, with 7 bases of the junction left unmatched. Original processing methods: Nucleated cell number was recorded as an estimate derived from reference gene primer amplification. Assay used: immunoSEQ multiplex PCR; TCRdb lists only in-frame clones, some missing. V, J and clone size reflect that table, while D and trimming were determined from the DNA. The repertoire includes tens of thousands of clones, approximately 86% of them detected once, and less than 20% sits in the top ten.

This receptor was taken from a man aged 55-75 years with active COVID-19. Sequencing was performed on peripheral blood. The chain joins TRBV9 to TRBJ2-3; 12 bases map to TRBD1. The CDR3 is CASSPRDRGRGTDTQYF. CDR3 DNA: TGTGCCAGCAGCCCAAGGGACAGGGGGCGAGGCACAGATACGCAGTATTTT.